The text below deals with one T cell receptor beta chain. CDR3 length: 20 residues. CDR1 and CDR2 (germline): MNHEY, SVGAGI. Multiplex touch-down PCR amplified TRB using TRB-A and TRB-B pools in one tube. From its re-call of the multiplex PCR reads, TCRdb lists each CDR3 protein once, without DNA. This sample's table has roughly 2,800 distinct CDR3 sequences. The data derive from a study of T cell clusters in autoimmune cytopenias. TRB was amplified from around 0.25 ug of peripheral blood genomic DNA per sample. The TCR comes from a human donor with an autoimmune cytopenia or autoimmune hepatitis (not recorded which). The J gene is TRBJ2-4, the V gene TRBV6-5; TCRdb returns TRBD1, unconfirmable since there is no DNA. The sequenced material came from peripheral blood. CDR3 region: CASSYGLGGSMDLAKNIQYF.